What follows are 17 T cell receptor beta chains derived from one specimen sequenced in a study of cytomegalovirus exposure and HLA in healthy donors (dated by TCRdb to 2016 to 2017). Receptors were amplified or captured by the immunoSEQ multiplex PCR assay. The multiplex PCR relied on a mix of 60 forward primers for TCR Vbeta segments and 13 reverse primers for TCR Jbeta segments. The immuneACCESS repertoire file appears here via TCRdb, limited to in-frame rearrangements. These files lack a portion of the clones; in checked studies, under half of the deficit traces to unresolved V genes, and the cause of the others is not known. This sample gives 99,000 or so clones in total; roughly 75% of them show up just once. Roughly 1.9% of the sample is taken by the ten largest. The sequenced sample consisted of PBMCs. Every receptor here comes from a woman aged 40 to 55 in good health and CMV-seronegative.

The genes are TRBV27 and TRBJ1-2; D is perhaps TRBD1 (5 bases). The CDR3 totals 15 residues. Germline values: CDR1 MNHEY, CDR2 SMNVEV (reference sequence). V was shortened by 7 bases and J by 10 bases, with 25 bases between the two germline ends. The CDR3 loop is CASIILGGPHQVYTF. DNA for the CDR3: TGTGCCAGCATTATCCTGGGGGGACCACACCAGGTCTACACCTTC.

CDR3 amino acids: CASSSRLAGQETQYF. In DNA, the CDR3 is TGTGCCAGCAGCTCCCGACTAGCGGGACAAGAGACCCAGTACTTC. This rearrangement joins TRBV5-4 to TRBJ2-5; TRBD2 agrees at 11 bases. J gave up 2 bases and V 3 bases, and 3 bases lay outside the gene matches. The CDR3 contains 15 residues. Looked up from germline, CDR1 is SGHNT and CDR2 is YYREEE (reference sequence).

J is TRBJ2-6 and V is TRBV2, with 7 bases fitting TRBD1. The CDR3 runs to 17 residues. Germline CDR1 and CDR2: SNHLY and FYNNEI. V shed 6 bases and J 0 bases; nucleotides not matched to a gene: 8. Here the CDR3 DNA reads TGTGCCAGCAGCATCCCGGGACAGTTCTCTGGGGCCAACGTCCTGACTTTC. This translates into CASSIPGQFSGANVLTF.

The chain links TRBV19 to TRBJ1-6; D is undetermined. Germline-derived CDR1 and CDR2 are LNHDA and SQIVND (reference sequence). The CDR3 covers 14 residues. Trimming cost V 6 bases and J 7 bases, with 13 bases left between them. CDR3 in DNA: TGTGCCAGTAGACCGCGAGGCGCCAATTCACCCCTCCACTTT. Amino acid sequence: CASRPRGANSPLHF.

CDR3 bases: TGCGCCAGCAGCTCACTGACAGGGGGCGGGGAGCAGTACTTC. Protein product: CASSSLTGGGEQYF. This rearrangement joins TRBV5-1 to TRBJ2-7, with 10 bases fitting TRBD1. CDR3 length: 14 amino acids. Germline V lookup: CDR1 SGHRS, CDR2 YFSETQ. The V segment lost 3 bases and the J segment 7 bases; nucleotides outside the gene matches: 7.

The chain employs TRBV5-4 and TRBJ2-7, with 11 bases identical to TRBD2. Germline V gives CDR1 SGHNT, CDR2 YYREEE (reference sequence). This CDR3 contains 15 residues. Trimming removed 4 bases from V and 7 bases from J; junction bases left unmatched: 10. CDR3 coding DNA: TGTGCCAGCAGCCAAGAACTAGCGGGAGATCGAGAGCAGTACTTC. Amino acid sequence: CASSQELAGDREQYF.

The chain couples TRBV7-9 to TRBJ2-5; a possible D gene is TRBD2 (6 bases). The CDR3 is 16 residues long. Deletions cut 1 base from V and 0 bases from J, with 12 bases between. Germline V gives CDR1 SEHNR, CDR2 FQNEAQ (reference sequence). CDR3 region: CASSLGSGSHQETQYF. The CDR3 coding sequence is TGTGCCAGCAGCTTAGGAAGCGGGTCCCACCAAGAGACCCAGTACTTC.

This rearrangement joins TRBV11-2 to TRBJ2-1; 16 positions agree with TRBD2. This CDR3 is 18 amino acids long. J lost 9 bases, V lost 6 bases, and 14 bases had no gene match. In germline, CDR1 is SGHAT, CDR2 FQNNGV. Written as DNA, the CDR3 is TGTGCCAGCAGTATGGGGACTAGCGGGAGGGCCGGGTGGCTTGAGCAGTTCTTC. It codes for CASSMGTSGRAGWLEQFF.

The rearrangement links TRBV14 to TRBJ2-1; 7 bases fit TRBD2. The CDR3 sequence is 16 residues long. The V gene end was trimmed by 0 bases and the J gene end by 4 bases; junction bases not matched to a gene: 6. Germline V gives CDR1 SGHDN, CDR2 FVKESK. In DNA, the CDR3 is TGTGCCAGCAGCCAAGAAATGTGGGAGGGGTACAATGAGCAGTTCTTC. Protein product: CASSQEMWEGYNEQFF.

The chain links TRBV4-3 to TRBJ2-7; 10 positions match TRBD1. The CDR3 runs to 18 residues. Per germline, CDR1 LGHNA and CDR2 YSLEER. Losses at the gene ends were 1 base for V and 2 bases for J; bases not matched to a gene: 11. CDR3 region: CASSQALPTGTGAYEQYF. The CDR3 coding sequence is TGCGCCAGCAGCCAAGCTCTCCCCACCGGGACAGGGGCCTACGAGCAGTACTTC.

The genes are TRBV5-4 and TRBJ1-2, with TRBD1 as a possible D gene (6 bases). This CDR3 region has 13 residues. The germline V and J ends were trimmed by 4 bases and 3 bases, with 10 bases remaining between them. CDR1 is SGHNT, CDR2 YYREEE, per germline (reference sequence). The CDR3 nucleotides read TGTGCCAGCAGCCTAGGGGGTGACTATGGCTACACCTTC. This sequence encodes CASSLGGDYGYTF.

The chain couples TRBV9 to TRBJ1-1; D unclear. Trimming pared 1 base from V and 3 bases from J, leaving 13 bases between. Germline values: CDR1 SGDLS, CDR2 YYNGEE. CDR3 length: 15 amino acids. The DNA for the CDR3 is TGTGCCAGCAGCGTATCCGACAACTCCTACACTGAAGCTTTCTTT. It is translated as CASSVSDNSYTEAFF.

The chain employs TRBV18 and TRBJ1-1; 8 positions agree with TRBD1. This CDR3 is built from 15 residues. Germline CDR1 and CDR2: KGHSH and LQKENI. Losses at the gene ends were 6 bases for V and 10 bases for J; bases not matched to a gene: 16. In nucleotides, the CDR3 is TGTGCCAGCTCCCTGACAGGGGACGGCCTCGGGGGAGCTTTCTTT. This sequence encodes CASSLTGDGLGGAFF.

CDR3 loop: CASSTDYYNEQFF. CDR3 coding DNA: TGTGCCAGTAGTACTGACTACTACAATGAGCAGTTCTTC. The gene calls are TRBV19 and TRBJ2-1, with a tentative D call TRBD2 (5 bases). Trimming cost V 4 bases and J 3 bases, with 7 bases left between them. The V gene's germline CDR1 is LNHDA and CDR2 SQIVND (reference sequence). CDR3 length: 13 amino acids.

The table lists this clone with a few counts. The CDR3 is CASSFFITDTQYF. Here the CDR3 DNA reads TGCGCCAGCAGCTTTTTTATCACAGATACGCAGTATTTT. V gene TRBV5-1 combines with J gene TRBJ2-3; unclear D gene. The ends were cut back, 2 bases at V and 2 bases at J, with 6 bases in the middle. CDR1 SGHRS and CDR2 YFSETQ come from the germline V gene. The CDR3 totals 13 residues.

CDR3 DNA sequence: TGTGCCAGCAGTTCCGGGACTAGCGGACCCGACAATGAGCAGTTCTTC. It yields the protein CASSSGTSGPDNEQFF. This sequence joins TRBV28 and TRBJ2-1; 11 nucleotides line up with TRBD2. From germline, CDR1 is MDHEN and CDR2 SYDVKM. The CDR3 consists of 16 residues. V was pared by 4 bases and J by 5 bases, with 7 bases of the junction left unmatched.

The genes are TRBV14 and TRBJ2-7; 7 nucleotides align to TRBD1. The CDR3 length is 13 residues. With 6 bases clipped from V and 7 bases from J, the junction kept 9 bases outside the gene matches. Germline CDR1 and CDR2: SGHDN and FVKESK. CDR3 coding DNA: TGTGCCAGCAGGGCCACCGGGACAGAGGAGCAGTACTTC. It is translated as CASRATGTEEQYF.